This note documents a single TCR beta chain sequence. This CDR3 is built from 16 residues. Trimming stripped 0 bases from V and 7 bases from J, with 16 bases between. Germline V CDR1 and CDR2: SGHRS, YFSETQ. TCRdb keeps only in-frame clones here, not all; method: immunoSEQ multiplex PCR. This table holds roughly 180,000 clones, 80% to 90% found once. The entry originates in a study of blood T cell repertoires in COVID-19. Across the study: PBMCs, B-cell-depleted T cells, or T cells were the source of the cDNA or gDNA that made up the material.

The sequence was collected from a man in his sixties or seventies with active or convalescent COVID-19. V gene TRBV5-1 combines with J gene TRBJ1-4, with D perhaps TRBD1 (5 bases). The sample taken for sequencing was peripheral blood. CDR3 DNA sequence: TGCGCCAGCAGCTTGGCCGCGGCAGCGGGGGTTGAAAAACTGTTTTTT. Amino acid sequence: CASSLAAAAGVEKLFF.